Following are 6 T cell receptor beta chains from one sample sequenced in a study of CXCR3 chemokines and chemotherapy response in bladder cancer. MiXCR was run by TCRdb on the PCR reads, yielding one entry per CDR3 protein. The sample carries about 2,000 distinct CDR3 sequences, about 17% recorded once. This material was collected from a patient whose treatment included neoadjuvant chemotherapy. These receptors all stem from a human donor with bladder cancer that responded to neoadjuvant chemotherapy.

In its sample, this clonotype ranks as large. The rearrangement uses TRBV6-6 and TRBJ1-1, with D possibly matching TRBD1 (6 bases). In germline, CDR1 is MNHNY, CDR2 SVGAGI (reference sequence). Deletions cut 6 bases from V and 4 bases from J, with 12 bases between. The CDR3 covers 13 residues. The CDR3 region has the DNA TGTGCCAGCAGGATAGACAGGCCCACTGAAGCTTTCTTT. It translates to CASRIDRPTEAFF.

Many counts were recorded for this clonotype. This rearrangement joins TRBV7-9 to TRBJ2-1; D call uncertain. This CDR3 is 13 amino acids long. V dropped 10 bases and J dropped 8 bases, with 18 bases sitting between them. Germline V lookup: CDR1 SEHNR, CDR2 FQNEAQ (reference sequence). CDR3 amino acids: CAIPLERPHEQFF. CDR3 bases: TGTGCCATACCCCTCGAGCGACCTCATGAGCAGTTCTTC.

This clonotype is deemed medium-sized. DNA for the CDR3: TGTGCCAGCAGCCAACGGGACTTCTACAATGAGCAGTTCTTC. It yields the protein CASSQRDFYNEQFF. This chain joins TRBV6-5 and TRBJ2-1, with D tentatively TRBD2 (6 bases). V lost 6 bases and J 3 bases, leaving 12 bases between the germline ends. The germline gives CDR1 MNHEY, CDR2 SVGAGI. CDR3 length equals 14 residues.

This chain links TRBV6-1 with TRBJ1-1; 11 bases are a match to TRBD1. Germline CDR1 is MNHNS and CDR2 is SASEGT. The CDR3 length is 15 residues. J was trimmed by 2 bases and V by 5 bases; bases with no gene match: 4. The CDR3 loop reads CASSSRTGGNTEAFF. In DNA form, the CDR3 reads TGTGCCAGCAGTTCCCGGACAGGGGGCAACACTGAAGCTTTCTTT.

This clonotype rates as large. The chain recombines TRBV6-2 or TRBV6-3 with TRBJ2-1; 11 positions match TRBD2. Per germline, CDR1 MNHEY and CDR2 SVGEGT. J gave up 5 bases and V 5 bases, and 5 bases lay outside the gene matches. This CDR3 comprises 15 residues. In DNA, the CDR3 is TGTGCCAGCAGTACGCCGGGACTAGCGGACAATGAGCAGTTCTTC. As protein: CASSTPGLADNEQFF.

Details on this clonotype: A read error is the likely source, as a far larger clone sits one nucleotide away. V and J are TRBV27 and TRBJ2-7; 7 nucleotides line up with TRBD2. The CDR3 is 15 residues long. V lost 5 bases and J lost 7; bases outside the gene matches: 14. Per germline, CDR1 MNHEY and CDR2 SMNVEV (reference sequence). The CDR3 DNA is TGTGCCAGCAGTAAACTCCGGGACTATTTAAATGAGCAGTACTTC. Translating it yields CASSKLRDYLNEQYF.